The clone carrying this TCR beta chain was seen only a few times. Sequencing used immunoSEQ multiplex PCR; TCRdb keeps in-frame clones, though not all of them. Of 550,000 to 850,000 clones listed, roughly 72% are singletons. The source of the sample is a study of shared clonotypes between healthy human individuals. This receptor was taken from a woman aged 25 to 39 in good health. Sequenced input: memory CD4+ T cells sorted from blood. As for subset: CD45RA-negative fraction.

The chain's CDR3 is CASSLTQGADEQYF. The DNA for the CDR3 is TGTGCCAGCAGTCTCACACAGGGGGCTGACGAGCAGTACTTC. This chain uses TRBV7-8 with TRBJ2-7; the match to TRBD1 covers 9 bases. The J segment lost 5 bases and the V segment lost 6 bases, leaving 8 bases of the junction unmatched. The CDR3 is 14 residues long. The germline V gene has CDR1 SGHVS and CDR2 FQNEAQ.